This TCR beta chain was captured in a study of blood T cell repertoires in COVID-19. At the level of the study: Collection of acute and convalescent COVID-19 samples took place in the United States, Italy and Spain.

In Seattle, patients joined the study during active infection and were tracked longitudinally. The repertoire was sequenced with immunoSEQ multiplex PCR; TCRdb's copy has only in-frame clones and lacks some. The sample holds about 62,000 clones; around 89% are singletons and the top ten take over 15%. Germline V gene sequence: CDR1 SQVTM, CDR2 ANQGSEA. V shed 3 bases and J shed 2 bases, with 11 bases lying between them. The CDR3 sequence is 13 residues long. The chain recombines TRBV29-1 with TRBJ2-7, with D possibly matching TRBD1 (6 bases). Sequencing used peripheral blood. This TCR derives from an older woman with COVID-19, enrolled during active disease. The CDR3 protein is CSVERTDTYEQYF. The CDR3, as DNA: TGCAGCGTTGAGAGGACAGATACCTACGAGCAGTACTTC.